Sequencing of this T cell receptor (beta chain) was carried out in a study of cytomegalovirus exposure and HLA in healthy donors. The CDR3 consists of 15 residues. Germline V gives CDR1 SNHLY, CDR2 FYNNEI. V was pared by 3 bases and J by 2 bases, with 5 bases of the junction left unmatched. As regards this clone: Its antigen is as yet unknown.

Findings and limits, study-wide: Among the CMV-associated chains, a few were confirmed in vitro as specific for CMV antigens. Usually a TCR sequence was rare, but some public TCRs were found in many donors.

Assay used: immunoSEQ multiplex PCR; TCRdb lists only in-frame clones, some missing. The sample has 55,000 to 80,000 clones, approximately 93% seen once. The J gene is TRBJ2-3, the V gene TRBV2; 7 nucleotides agree with TRBD2. This receptor was obtained from a man aged 18 to 30 in good health and CMV-seropositive. Sequencing input: PBMCs. CDR3 amino acids: CASSERLANTDTQYF. In nucleotides, the CDR3 is TGTGCCAGCAGTGAGCGACTAGCCAACACAGATACGCAGTATTTT.